Following are 27 T cell receptor beta chains from one sample sequenced in a study of OX40 agonist ivuxolimab in advanced cancers. Assay used: immunoSEQ multiplex PCR; TCRdb lists only in-frame clones, some missing. The repertoire has over 55,000 clones, roughly 80% of them found once; the top ten carry approximately 2%. This specimen consisted of CD4+ or CD8+ T cells sorted from blood, obtained in a trial of the OX40 agonist ivuxolimab. The source is an adult with an advanced solid tumor such as melanoma, head and neck, liver or kidney cancer.

Of note for this clone: One end of the junction is discordant with germline, which a read error may explain. The V call is TRBV6-1, the J call TRBJ2-1; 9 bases map to TRBD2. The germline V gene encodes CDR1 MNHNS and CDR2 SASEGT. This CDR3 is 15 amino acids long. The CDR3 region is CASREGLASSNEQFF. CDR3 nucleotides: TGTGCCAGCAGAGAGGGACTAGCCTCCTCCAATGAGCAGTTCTTC.

The sample holds a few counts of this clone. The gene calls are TRBV5-6 and TRBJ1-5; possible D gene TRBD1, 5 bases. Between the trimmed V and J ends, which lost 4 bases and 0 bases, there was a span of 11 bases. The germline gives CDR1 SGHDT, CDR2 YYEEEE. The CDR3 is made up of 15 amino acids. CDR3 protein: CASSLGTYSNQPQHF. The CDR3 DNA reads as TGTGCCAGCAGCCTCGGGACTTATAGCAATCAGCCCCAGCATTTT.

The chain is built from TRBV18 and TRBJ1-1; D is unclear. The CDR3 runs to 14 residues. Trimming left V 3 bases short and J 5 bases short, with 13 bases between. Per the germline V gene, CDR1 is KGHSH and CDR2 is LQKENI. CDR3 in amino acids: CASSPQVGGTEAFF. The DNA for the CDR3 is TGTGCCAGCTCACCCCAGGTTGGCGGGACTGAAGCTTTCTTT.

The V and J genes are TRBV7-9 and TRBJ1-1, with D unresolved. Germline V gene data show CDR1 as SEHNR and CDR2 as FQNEAQ (reference sequence). The CDR3 runs to 15 residues. V lost 5 bases and J lost 0, with 13 bases in between. The CDR3: CASSPQRALNTEAFF. The CDR3, as DNA: TGTGCCAGCAGCCCACAGAGAGCTTTGAACACTGAAGCTTTCTTT.

The chain is built from TRBV5-6 and TRBJ2-7; weak D call: TRBD2 (6 bases). The germline V gene encodes CDR1 SGHDT and CDR2 YYEEEE. This CDR3 has 13 amino acids. V lost 4 bases, J lost 4 bases, and 12 bases lay in between. The CDR3 coding sequence is TGTGCCAGCAGCGGGACTGGAGATTACGAGCAGTACGTC. This codes for CASSGTGDYEQYV.

The chain recombines TRBV5-6 with TRBJ2-1; 10 bases line up with TRBD1. Germline V gene lookup returns CDR1 SGHDT and CDR2 YYEEEE. V shed 3 bases, J shed 6 bases, and the junction held 3 bases outside the gene matches. The CDR3 runs 14 residues. The CDR3 region has the DNA TGTGCCAGCAGCTACGGGACAGGGGTCAATGAGCAGTTCTTC. It yields the protein CASSYGTGVNEQFF.

The chain joins TRBV25-1 to TRBJ1-2; tentatively, D is TRBD1 (5 bases). The CDR3 runs to 13 residues. Germline V CDR1 and CDR2: MGHDK, SYGVNS. Between the trimmed V and J ends, which lost 4 bases and 8 bases, there was a span of 14 bases. DNA for the CDR3: TGTGCCAGCAGTGCCGCCCTGGGGGACGGCTACACCTTC. This encodes CASSAALGDGYTF.

This clone has just a few counts. V usage is TRBV19 and J usage is TRBJ1-1; possible D gene TRBD1, 5 bases. V dropped 0 bases and J dropped 9 bases, with 5 bases sitting between them. Germline V gene lookup returns CDR1 LNHDA and CDR2 SQIVND (reference sequence). The CDR3 covers 11 residues. CDR3 in DNA: TGTGCCAGTAGTATAGAGGGGCAAGCTTTCTTT. Translated, it gives CASSIEGQAFF.

This clone was observed a few times. V is TRBV5-1 and J is TRBJ2-1; 9 nucleotides match TRBD1. Per the germline V gene, CDR1 is SGHRS and CDR2 is YFSETQ. J lost 4 bases, V lost 4 bases, and 9 bases had no gene match. The CDR3 loop spans 16 amino acids. CDR3 region: CASSAAGTGSYNEQFF. CDR3 bases: TGCGCCAGCAGCGCGGCCGGGACAGGGAGTTACAATGAGCAGTTCTTC.

The chain has TRBV29-1 and TRBJ2-1; D is unresolved. From germline, CDR1 is SQVTM and CDR2 ANQGSEA. The CDR3 is 10 amino acids. Trimming left V 3 bases short and J 3 bases short, with 0 bases between. In nucleotides, the CDR3 is TGCAGCGTTGACTACAATGAGCAGTTCTTC. It translates to CSVDYNEQFF.

V is TRBV5-1 and J is TRBJ2-1, with 9 bases fitting TRBD1. From germline, CDR1 is SGHRS and CDR2 YFSETQ. The CDR3 is 15 residues long. The V segment lost 4 bases and the J segment 4 bases; nucleotides outside the gene matches: 6. In nucleotides, the CDR3 is TGCGCCAGCAGCGAGGGACAGGGCGAGTACAATGAGCAGTTCTTC. Translated: CASSEGQGEYNEQFF.

The J gene is TRBJ1-1, the V gene TRBV7-6, with D perhaps TRBD1 (5 bases). CDR3 length: 16 residues. With 1 base removed from V and 2 bases from J, the gap between germline ends came to 14 bases. CDR1 and CDR2 (germline): SGHVS, FNYEAQ. CDR3 in amino acids: CASSLVLGRENTEAFF. The CDR3, as DNA: TGTGCCAGCAGCTTAGTACTGGGCAGGGAAAACACTGAAGCTTTCTTT.

The chain links TRBV5-1 to TRBJ1-1, with D perhaps TRBD1 (5 bases). CDR1 and CDR2 from the germline V gene are SGHRS and YFSETQ. Trimming removed 0 bases at V and 9 bases at J, with 15 bases between. The CDR3 contains 14 residues. CDR3 sequence (DNA): TGCGCCAGCAGCTTGGGGGACCGGGACCTCAAAGCTTTCTTT. It is translated as CASSLGDRDLKAFF.

V usage is TRBV5-5 and J usage is TRBJ2-1; perhaps TRBD1 as D (5 bases). In germline, CDR1 is SGHKS, CDR2 YYEKEE (reference sequence). Trimming left V 3 bases short and J 4 bases short, with 5 bases between. The CDR3 totals 12 residues. CDR3 nucleotides: TGTGCCAGCAGCTCAGGGTACAATGAGCAGTTCTTC. Its protein is CASSSGYNEQFF. The variable domain in full, completed from reference TRBV5-5 and TRBJ2-1, reads DAGVTQSPTHLIKTRGQQVTLRCSPISGHKSVSWYQQVLGQGPQFIFQYYEKEERGRGNFPDRFSARQFPNYSSELNVNALLLGDSALYLCASSSGYNEQFFGPGTRLTVL.

The chain is built from TRBV7-8 and TRBJ2-2, with 7 bases lining up with TRBD2. Germline CDR1 is SGHVS and CDR2 is FQNEAQ. This CDR3 comprises 16 residues. The junction had 11 bases not matched to a gene; V was cut back by 3 bases and J by 7 bases. This CDR3 is CASSFAPAGSHGELFF. CDR3 DNA sequence: TGTGCCAGCAGCTTTGCCCCAGCGGGATCCCACGGGGAGCTGTTTTTT.

This clone was observed once. The gene calls are TRBV4-2 and TRBJ1-1; a weak D match, TRBD1 (6 bases). CDR1 and CDR2 from the germline V gene are LGHNA and YNFKEQ. This CDR3 has 14 residues. Between the trimmed V and J ends, which lost 1 base and 6 bases, there was a span of 12 bases. CDR3 coding DNA: TGTGCCAGCAGCCAAGTCGGGGGGCAGCCTGAAGCTTTCTTT. Translating it yields CASSQVGGQPEAFF.

This clone was observed many times. The genes are TRBV29-1 and TRBJ1-2, with a weak D call TRBD1 (6 bases). Germline values: CDR1 SQVTM, CDR2 ANQGSEA. CDR3 length: 11 residues. V lost 7 bases and J 8 bases, leaving 14 bases between the germline ends. This chain's CDR3 is CSAPKGDGYTF. CDR3 bases: TGCAGCGCACCAAAGGGGGACGGCTACACCTTC.

This sequence joins TRBV7-2 and TRBJ2-7, with unresolved D. The V gene's germline CDR1 is SGHTA and CDR2 FQGNSA. The CDR3 totals 13 residues. V dropped 0 bases and J dropped 4 bases, with 7 bases sitting between them. The chain's CDR3 is CASSLAAAYEQYV. Written as DNA, the CDR3 is TGTGCCAGCAGCTTAGCGGCGGCTTACGAGCAGTACGTC.

This clone was counted only a few times. This chain joins TRBV5-4 and TRBJ2-3, with 8 bases identical to TRBD2. The germline CDR1 and CDR2 sequences are SGHNT and YYREEE (reference sequence). This CDR3 is built from 15 residues. V lost 7 bases and J lost 3; bases outside the gene matches: 10. The CDR3 loop is CASGSGTRATDTQYF. Here the CDR3 DNA reads TGTGCCAGCGGATCCGGGACTAGGGCAACAGATACGCAGTATTTT.

The rearrangement joins TRBV7-2 to TRBJ1-4; D ambiguous. Germline CDR1 reads SGHTA; CDR2 reads FQGNSA. CDR3 size: 13 residues. Trimming stripped 1 base from V and 4 bases from J, with 4 bases between. The CDR3 protein is CASSLVLNEKLFF. CDR3 DNA: TGTGCCAGCAGCTTAGTCCTTAATGAAAAACTGTTTTTT.

The rearrangement links TRBV2 to TRBJ1-1; D gene uncertain. The CDR3 extends over 16 amino acids. CDR1 and CDR2 (germline): SNHLY, FYNNEI. V lost 2 bases and J 6 bases, leaving 19 bases between the germline ends. The chain's CDR3 is CASSERETSSGSEAFF. In DNA, the CDR3 is TGTGCCAGCAGTGAACGTGAGACAAGTAGTGGATCTGAAGCTTTCTTT.

The CDR3 protein is CASSSATTIGVGFF. The CDR3 region has the DNA TGTGCCAGCAGTTCCGCCACGACCATCGGGGTGGGGTTTTTT. This sequence joins TRBV28 and TRBJ2-2; maybe TRBD2 (5 bases). V lost 4 bases, J lost 16 bases, and 22 bases lay in between. From germline, CDR1 is MDHEN and CDR2 SYDVKM. The CDR3 sequence is 14 residues long.

This chain joins TRBV11-3 and TRBJ1-1, with TRBD1 matching 7 bases. Germline loops: CDR1 SGHNT, CDR2 YENEEA. The CDR3 is 14 amino acids. The V gene end was trimmed by 0 bases and the J gene end by 5 bases; junction bases not matched to a gene: 3. The CDR3 DNA reads TGTGCCAGCAGCTTAGAGCGGGACAGAACTGAAGCTTTCTTT. Translating it yields CASSLERDRTEAFF.

The V and J genes are TRBV11-3 and TRBJ1-3; TRBD1 might be the D (5 bases). V was trimmed by 6 bases and J by 4 bases, leaving 7 bases between them. The length of the CDR3 is 12 residues. Germline lookup yields CDR1 SGHNT and CDR2 YENEEA. CDR3 in DNA: TGTGCCAGCAGTCAGGGAGGAAACACCATATATTTT. Translation: CASSQGGNTIYF. The full variable domain, rest sourced from reference TRBV11-3 and TRBJ1-3, is EAGVVQSPRYKIIEKKQPVAFWCNPISGHNTLYWYLQNLGQGPELLIRYENEEAVDDSQLPKDRFSAERLKGVDSTLKIQPAELGDSAVYLCASSQGGNTIYFGEGSWLTVV.

The rearrangement links TRBV11-3 to TRBJ2-5, with 8 bases matching TRBD1. With 1 base clipped from V and 0 bases from J, the junction kept 4 bases outside the gene matches. The CDR3 consists of 16 residues. Germline assignment: CDR1 SGHNT and CDR2 YENEEA. The DNA of the CDR3 is TGTGCCAGCAGCTTAGTGACAGGGGAATACCAAGAGACCCAGTACTTC. Amino acid sequence: CASSLVTGEYQETQYF.

The chain joins TRBV9 to TRBJ1-1; D gene unclear. Germline CDR1 is SGDLS and CDR2 is YYNGEE. V lost 4 bases and J 0 bases, leaving 13 bases between the germline ends. There are 15 residues in the CDR3. DNA of the CDR3: TGTGCCAGCAGCCCACCCGGGTCCATGAACACTGAAGCTTTCTTT. It specifies CASSPPGSMNTEAFF. The entire variable domain, with the rest obtained from reference TRBV9 and TRBJ1-1, is as follows: DSGVTQTPKHLITATGQRVTLRCSPRSGDLSVYWYQQSLDQGLQFLIQYYNGEERAKGNILERFSAQQFPDLHSELNLSSLELGDSALYFCASSPPGSMNTEAFFGQGTRLTVV.

J is TRBJ2-5 and V is TRBV5-1; 9 positions match TRBD2. J was trimmed by 3 bases and V by 0 bases; bases with no gene match: 3. This CDR3 region has 15 residues. Germline loops: CDR1 SGHRS, CDR2 YFSETQ. The CDR3 loop is CASSLESSGEETQYF. The CDR3 nucleotides read TGCGCCAGCAGCTTGGAGTCTAGCGGGGAAGAGACCCAGTACTTC. Looking up the rest from reference TRBV5-1 and TRBJ2-5 gives the full variable domain: KAGVTQTPRYLIKTRGQQVTLSCSPISGHRSVSWYQQTPGQGLQFLFEYFSETQRNKGNFPGRFSGRQFSNSRSEMNVSTLELGDSALYLCASSLESSGEETQYFGPGTRLLVL.